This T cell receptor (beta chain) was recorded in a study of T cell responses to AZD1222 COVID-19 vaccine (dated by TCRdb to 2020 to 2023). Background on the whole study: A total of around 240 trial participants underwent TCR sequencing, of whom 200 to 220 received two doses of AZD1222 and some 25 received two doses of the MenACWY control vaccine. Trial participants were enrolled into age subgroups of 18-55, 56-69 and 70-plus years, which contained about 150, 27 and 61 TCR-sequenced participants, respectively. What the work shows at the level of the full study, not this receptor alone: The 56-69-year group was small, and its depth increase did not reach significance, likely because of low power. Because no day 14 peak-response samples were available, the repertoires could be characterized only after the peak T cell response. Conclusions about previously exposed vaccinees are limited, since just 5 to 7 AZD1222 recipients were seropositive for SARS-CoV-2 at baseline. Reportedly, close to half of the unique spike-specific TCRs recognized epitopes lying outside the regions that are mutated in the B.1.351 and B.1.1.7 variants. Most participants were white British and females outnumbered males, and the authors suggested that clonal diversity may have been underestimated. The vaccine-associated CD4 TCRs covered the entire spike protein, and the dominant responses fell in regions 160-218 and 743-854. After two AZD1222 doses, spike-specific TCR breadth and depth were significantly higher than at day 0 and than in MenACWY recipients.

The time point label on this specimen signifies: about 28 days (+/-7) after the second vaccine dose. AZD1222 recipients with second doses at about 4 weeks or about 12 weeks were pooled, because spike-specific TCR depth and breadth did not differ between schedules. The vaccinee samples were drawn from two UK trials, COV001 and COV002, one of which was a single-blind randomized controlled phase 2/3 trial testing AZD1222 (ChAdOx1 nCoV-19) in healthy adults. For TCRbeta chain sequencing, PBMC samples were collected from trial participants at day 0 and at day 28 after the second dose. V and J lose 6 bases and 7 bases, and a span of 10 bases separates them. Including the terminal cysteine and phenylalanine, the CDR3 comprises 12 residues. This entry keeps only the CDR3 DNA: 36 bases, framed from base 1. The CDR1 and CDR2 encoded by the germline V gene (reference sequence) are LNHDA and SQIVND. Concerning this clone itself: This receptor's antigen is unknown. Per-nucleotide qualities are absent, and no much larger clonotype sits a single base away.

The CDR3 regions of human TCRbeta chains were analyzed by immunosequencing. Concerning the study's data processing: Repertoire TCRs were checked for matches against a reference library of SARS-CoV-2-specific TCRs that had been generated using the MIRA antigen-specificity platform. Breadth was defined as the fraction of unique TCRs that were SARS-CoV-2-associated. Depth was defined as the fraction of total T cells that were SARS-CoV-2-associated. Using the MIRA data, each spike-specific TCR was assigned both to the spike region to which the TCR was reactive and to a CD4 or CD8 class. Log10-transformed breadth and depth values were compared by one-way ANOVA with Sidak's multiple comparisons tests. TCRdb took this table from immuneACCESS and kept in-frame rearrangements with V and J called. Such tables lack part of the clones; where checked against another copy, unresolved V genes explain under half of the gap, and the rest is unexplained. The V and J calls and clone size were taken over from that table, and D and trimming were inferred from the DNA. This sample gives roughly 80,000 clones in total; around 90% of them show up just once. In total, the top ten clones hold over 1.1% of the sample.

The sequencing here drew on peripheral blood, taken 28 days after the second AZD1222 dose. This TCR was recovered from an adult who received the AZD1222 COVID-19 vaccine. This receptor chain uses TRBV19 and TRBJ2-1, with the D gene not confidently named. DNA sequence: TGTGCCAGTAGCGAGATTCGAAATGAGCAGTTCTTC. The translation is CASSEIRNEQFF.